This TCR beta chain came from a study of identical twins. Study outcomes and limitations: The more abundant beta clonotypes in cord blood had fewer insertions, and memory repertoires did not show this. In drawing conclusions, the study used cross-sectional statistical analysis and did not follow the same donors.

Unique molecular identifiers were present on cDNA, and template switching added a universal primer site. Each CDR3 protein is one row after TCRdb ran MiXCR on the 5' RACE reads. The sample records around 530,000 distinct CDR3 sequences, about 15% being singletons. Healthy Caucasian donors formed the entire cohort. CDR1 is SGHRS, CDR2 YFSETQ, per germline. V dropped 4 bases and J dropped 4; count of bases not matched to a gene: 6. This CDR3 spans 15 amino acids. As for this clonotype: Its antigen is still unknown.

The same specimen was also included in a second study, on yellow fever vaccine responses in identical twins.

What was sequenced was CD4+ T cells sorted from blood. The genes are TRBV5-1 and TRBJ2-2, with 8 bases lining up with TRBD1. The source of this sequence is a woman younger than 30 in good health. CDR3 in DNA: TGCGCCAGCAGCCGGGACAGGTCGGGCACCGGGGAGCTGTTTTTT. It codes for CASSRDRSGTGELFF.